The 13 T cell receptor beta chains listed next were all sequenced from one sample in a study of T cells in Graves' hyperthyroidism and ophthalmopathy. It was RNA transcripts that yielded the amplified TCR beta CDR3 regions. HTBI primers were employed in a first-round RT-PCR of the TCR CDR3. TCRdb re-called the multiplex PCR reads with MiXCR, one entry per CDR3 protein. Found here are 330,000 or so distinct CDR3 sequences, approximately 18% of them singletons; the top ten hold under 45%. Input material: blood. The receptors originated from a man between 45 and 60 years old with Graves' ophthalmopathy.

This clonotype came up a few times. The chain couples TRBV5-1 to TRBJ2-3; D ambiguous. The CDR3 contains 15 residues. The V gene lost 0 bases and the J gene lost 5 bases, with 13 bases spanning the gap. The V gene's germline CDR1 is SGHRS and CDR2 YFSETQ. The CDR3 loop reads CASSLGSFIGDTQYF. CDR3 nucleotide sequence: TGCGCCAGCAGCTTGGGGAGCTTCATAGGAGATACGCAGTATTTT.

In this sample, this clonotype turned up many times. The chain carries TRBV11-2 and TRBJ2-3, with 8 positions matching TRBD2. This CDR3 has 16 amino acids. CDR1 and CDR2 (germline): SGHAT, FQNNGV. V dropped 6 bases and J dropped 4; count of bases not matched to a gene: 12. This CDR3 is CASSPRPGLEADTQYF. The CDR3 nucleotides are TGTGCCAGCAGTCCACGTCCGGGACTAGAGGCAGATACGCAGTATTTT.

A few counts support this clonotype. This sequence joins TRBV29-1 and TRBJ2-1, with D maybe TRBD2 (5 bases). There are 11 residues in the CDR3. Trimming removed 7 bases at V and 6 bases at J, with 10 bases between. The germline V gene encodes CDR1 SQVTM and CDR2 ANQGSEA. The CDR3 DNA sequence: TGCAGCGGCCTAGCTCCCAATGAGCAGTTCTTC. Its protein product is CSGLAPNEQFF.

In this sample, this clonotype turned up many times. The chain is built from TRBV11-2 and TRBJ2-5; 8 nucleotides align to TRBD1. CDR3 length: 15 amino acids. V dropped 5 bases and J dropped 5; count of bases not matched to a gene: 10. From germline, CDR1 is SGHAT and CDR2 FQNNGV. The CDR3 region has the DNA TGTGCCAGCAGCCCCGCCTGGACAGGGTGGGAGACCCAGTACTTC. It encodes CASSPAWTGWETQYF.

This clonotype came up a few times. The rearrangement links TRBV7-9 to TRBJ2-7; 10 bases fit TRBD2. CDR3 length equals 15 residues. Germline values: CDR1 SEHNR, CDR2 FQNEAQ (reference sequence). The V gene end was trimmed by 4 bases and the J gene end by 3 bases; junction bases not matched to a gene: 6. The CDR3 here is CASSYPVAGGYEQYF. CDR3 coding DNA: TGTGCCAGCAGCTATCCCGTAGCGGGAGGCTACGAGCAGTACTTC.

A note on this clonotype: A much bigger clone sits one base away, suggesting this may be a read error. Given the absence of the conserved phenylalanine or tryptophan at the CDR3 end, a read error is likely. The rearrangement joins TRBV3-1 to TRBJ1-1; no definite D call. V lost 0 bases and J lost 1, with 15 bases in between. The length of the CDR3 is 17 residues. Germline V gene sequence: CDR1 LGHDT, CDR2 YNNKEL (reference sequence). CDR3 nucleotide sequence: TGTGCCAGCAGCCAAGATCGTGAGGGTTGGGGGAACACTGAAGCTTTCTCT. Its protein product is CASSQDREGWGNTEAFS.

The chain links TRBV9 to TRBJ2-7; D may be TRBD2 (6 bases). Deletions cut 0 bases from V and 5 bases from J, with 15 bases between. Germline CDR1 reads SGDLS; CDR2 reads YYNGEE. This CDR3 has 15 amino acids. The CDR3 loop is CASSVGGGHLNEQYF. As DNA, the CDR3 is TGTGCCAGCAGCGTAGGGGGAGGCCATCTAAACGAGCAGTACTTC.

This chain uses TRBV24-1 with TRBJ2-6; D is ambiguous. This CDR3 comprises 17 residues. V lost 9 bases and J 0 bases, leaving 17 bases between the germline ends. In germline, CDR1 is KGHDR, CDR2 SFDVKD. For the CDR3, the DNA is TGTGCCACCTCAGCCCCAGGTTTGCTCTCTGGGGCCAACGTCCTGACTTTC. As protein: CATSAPGLLSGANVLTF.

This sequence joins TRBV28 and TRBJ2-3, with D possibly called TRBD1 or TRBD2 (5 bases each). The CDR3 is made up of 14 amino acids. CDR1 and CDR2 (germline): MDHEN, SYDVKM. V was pared by 5 bases and J by 5 bases, with 14 bases between. The DNA for the CDR3 is TGTGCCAGCAGTCTGGGACGGCCATTAGATACGCAGTATTTT. This translates into CASSLGRPLDTQYF.

This clonotype has only a few counts. V gene TRBV3-1 combines with J gene TRBJ2-1; D is perhaps TRBD2 (6 bases). Germline assignment: CDR1 LGHDT and CDR2 YNNKEL (reference sequence). V lost 3 bases, J lost 14 bases, and 26 bases lay in between. The CDR3 has 16 amino acids. Here the CDR3 DNA reads TGTGCCAGCAGCCACTCCATGACCGGGAGTACACTAACAAAGTTCTTC. It translates to CASSHSMTGSTLTKFF.

The V gene is TRBV24-1, the J gene TRBJ2-1; no reliable D call. V lost 4 bases to trimming and J lost 8 bases, with 8 bases between them. This CDR3 is 12 amino acids long. Germline V gene data show CDR1 as KGHDR and CDR2 as SFDVKD. The CDR3 sequence is CATSDPLYEQFF. Written as DNA, the CDR3 is TGTGCCACCAGTGACCCCCTTTATGAGCAGTTCTTC.

This clonotype came up many times. The rearrangement joins TRBV11-2 to TRBJ2-7; possibly TRBD1 or TRBD2 for D (5 bases each). Per the germline V gene, CDR1 is SGHAT and CDR2 is FQNNGV. The CDR3 consists of 14 residues. V was pared by 4 bases and J by 0 bases, with 10 bases between. This CDR3 is CASSWDLSSYEQYF. CDR3 coding DNA: TGTGCCAGCAGCTGGGACCTCAGCTCCTACGAGCAGTACTTC.

In its sample, this clonotype was seen a few times. This chain uses TRBV28 with TRBJ1-1; D gene ambiguous. The CDR3 has 13 residues. CDR1 and CDR2 from the germline V gene are MDHEN and SYDVKM. V gave up 6 bases and J gave up 3 bases, with 11 bases separating them. For the CDR3, the DNA is TGTGCCAGCAGACTCCAGCCCGACACTGAAGCTTTCTTT. This sequence encodes CASRLQPDTEAFF. The entire variable domain, with the rest obtained from reference TRBV28 and TRBJ1-1, is as follows: DVKVTQSSRYLVKRTGEKVFLECVQDMDHENMFWYRQDPGLGLRLIYFSYDVKMKEKGDIPEGYSVSREKKERFSLILESASTNQTSMYLCASRLQPDTEAFFGQGTRLTVV.